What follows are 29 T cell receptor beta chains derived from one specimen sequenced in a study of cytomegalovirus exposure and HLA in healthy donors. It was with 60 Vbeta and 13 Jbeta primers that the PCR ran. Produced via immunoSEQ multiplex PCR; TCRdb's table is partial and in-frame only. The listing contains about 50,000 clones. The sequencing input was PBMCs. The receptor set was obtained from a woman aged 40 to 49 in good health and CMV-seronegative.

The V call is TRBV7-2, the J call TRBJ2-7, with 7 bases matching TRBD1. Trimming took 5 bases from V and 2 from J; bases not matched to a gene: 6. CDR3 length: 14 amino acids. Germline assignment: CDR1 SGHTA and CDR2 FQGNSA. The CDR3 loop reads CASSLQGLPYEQYF. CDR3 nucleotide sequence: TGTGCCAGCAGCCTACAGGGGCTACCCTACGAGCAGTACTTC.

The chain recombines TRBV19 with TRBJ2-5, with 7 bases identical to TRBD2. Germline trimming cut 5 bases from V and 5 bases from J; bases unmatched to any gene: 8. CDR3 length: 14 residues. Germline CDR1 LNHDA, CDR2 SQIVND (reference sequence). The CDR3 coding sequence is TGTGCCAGTAGTCTACGTAGGGGAGGGGAGACCCAGTACTTC. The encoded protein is CASSLRRGGETQYF.

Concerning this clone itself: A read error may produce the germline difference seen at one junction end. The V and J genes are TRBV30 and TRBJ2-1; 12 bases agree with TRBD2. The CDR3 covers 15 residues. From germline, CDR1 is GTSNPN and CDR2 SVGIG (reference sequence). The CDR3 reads CAGSSGLAGYNEQFF. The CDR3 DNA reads TGTGCCGGGAGTTCGGGACTAGCGGGTTACAATGAGCAGTTCTTC.

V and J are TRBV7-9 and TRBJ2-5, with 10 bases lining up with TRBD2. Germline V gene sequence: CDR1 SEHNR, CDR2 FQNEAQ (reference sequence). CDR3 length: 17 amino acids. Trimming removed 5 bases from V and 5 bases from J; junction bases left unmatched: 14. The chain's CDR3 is CASSPGTSDPQFETQYF. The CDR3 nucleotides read TGTGCCAGCAGCCCCGGGACTAGCGACCCCCAATTTGAGACCCAGTACTTC.

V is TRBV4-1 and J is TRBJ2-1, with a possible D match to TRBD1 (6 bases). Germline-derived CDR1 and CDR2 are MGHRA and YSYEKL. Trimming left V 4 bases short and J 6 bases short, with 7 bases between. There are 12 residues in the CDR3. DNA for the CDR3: TGCGCCAGCAGCCTCAGGGGCAATGAGCAGTTCTTC. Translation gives CASSLRGNEQFF.

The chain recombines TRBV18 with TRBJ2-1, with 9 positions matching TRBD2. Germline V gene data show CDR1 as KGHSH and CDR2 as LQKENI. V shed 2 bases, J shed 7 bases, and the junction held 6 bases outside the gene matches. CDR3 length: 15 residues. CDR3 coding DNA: TGTGCCAGCTCACCAGAGCGGGAGGTGGTAAATGAGCAGTTCTTC. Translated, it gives CASSPEREVVNEQFF.

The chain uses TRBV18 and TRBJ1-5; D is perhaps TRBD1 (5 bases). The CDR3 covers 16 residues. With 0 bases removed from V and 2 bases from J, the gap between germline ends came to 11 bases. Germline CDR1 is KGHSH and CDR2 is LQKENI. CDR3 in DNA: TGTGCCAGCTCACCACCGGGGGGAGGAGGCAATCAGCCCCAGCATTTT. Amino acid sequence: CASSPPGGGGNQPQHF. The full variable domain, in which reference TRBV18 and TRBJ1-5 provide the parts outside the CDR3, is NAGVMQNPRHLVRRRGQEARLRCSPMKGHSHVYWYRQLPEEGLKFMVYLQKENIIDESGMPKERFSAEFPKEGPSILRIQQVVRGDSAAYFCASSPPGGGGNQPQHFGDGTRLSIL.

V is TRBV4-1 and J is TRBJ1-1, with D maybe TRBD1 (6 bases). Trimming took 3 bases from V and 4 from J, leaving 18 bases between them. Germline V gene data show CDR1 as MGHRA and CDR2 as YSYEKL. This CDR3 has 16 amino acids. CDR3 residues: CASSQDPQGWATEAFF. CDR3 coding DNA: TGCGCCAGCAGCCAGGATCCACAGGGTTGGGCCACTGAAGCTTTCTTT.

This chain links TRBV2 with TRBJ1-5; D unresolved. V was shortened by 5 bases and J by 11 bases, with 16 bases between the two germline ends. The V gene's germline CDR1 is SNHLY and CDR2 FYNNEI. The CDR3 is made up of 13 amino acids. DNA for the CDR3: TGTGCCAGCAGTTGGTGGGCAGGCCGGTCCCAGCATTTT. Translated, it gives CASSWWAGRSQHF.

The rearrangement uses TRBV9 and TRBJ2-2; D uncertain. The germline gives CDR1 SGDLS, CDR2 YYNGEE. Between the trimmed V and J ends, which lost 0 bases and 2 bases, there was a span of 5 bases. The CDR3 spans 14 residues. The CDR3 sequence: CASSVVYNTGELFF. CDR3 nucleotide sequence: TGTGCCAGCAGCGTAGTCTATAACACCGGGGAGCTGTTTTTT.

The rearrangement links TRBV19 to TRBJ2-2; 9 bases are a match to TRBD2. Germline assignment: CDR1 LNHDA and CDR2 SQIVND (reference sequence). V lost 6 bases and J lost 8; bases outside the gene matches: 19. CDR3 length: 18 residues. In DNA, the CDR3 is TGTGCCAGTAGGTTCGGGTCCAGCGGGAGGACACCCCGAGGGGAGCTGTTTTTT. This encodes CASRFGSSGRTPRGELFF.

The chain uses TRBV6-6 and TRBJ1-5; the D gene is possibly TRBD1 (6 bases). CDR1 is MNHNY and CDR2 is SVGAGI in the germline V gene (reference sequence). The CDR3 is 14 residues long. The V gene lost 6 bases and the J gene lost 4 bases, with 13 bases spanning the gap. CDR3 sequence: CASSLTGANQPQHF. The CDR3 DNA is TGTGCCAGCAGCCTGACAGGCGCGAATCAGCCCCAGCATTTT.

The CDR3 coding sequence is TGCGCCAGCAGCCACAGAGGGGGCGGACAGAACACTGAAGCTTTCTTT. Its protein product is CASSHRGGGQNTEAFF. V usage is TRBV4-1 and J usage is TRBJ1-1; 7 bases are shared with TRBD1. This CDR3 comprises 16 residues. CDR1 is MGHRA, CDR2 YSYEKL, per germline. With V trimmed by 3 bases and J by 1 base, 8 bases remained unmatched.

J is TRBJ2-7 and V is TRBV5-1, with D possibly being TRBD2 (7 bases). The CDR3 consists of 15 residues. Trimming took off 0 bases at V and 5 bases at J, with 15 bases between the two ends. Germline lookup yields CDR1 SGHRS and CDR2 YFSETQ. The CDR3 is CASSLGGGEKDEQYF. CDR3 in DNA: TGCGCCAGCAGCTTGGGAGGGGGGGAAAAGGACGAGCAGTACTTC.

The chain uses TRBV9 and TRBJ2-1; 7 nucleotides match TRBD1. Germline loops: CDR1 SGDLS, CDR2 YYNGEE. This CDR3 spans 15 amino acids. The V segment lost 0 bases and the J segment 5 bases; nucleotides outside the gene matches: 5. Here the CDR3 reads CASSVAGQSDNEQFF. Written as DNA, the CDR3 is TGTGCCAGCAGCGTAGCGGGACAGTCCGACAATGAGCAGTTCTTC.

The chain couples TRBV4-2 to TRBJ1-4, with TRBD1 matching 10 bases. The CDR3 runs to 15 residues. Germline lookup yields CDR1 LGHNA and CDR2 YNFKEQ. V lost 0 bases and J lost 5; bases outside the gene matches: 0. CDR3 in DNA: TGTGCCAGCAGCCAAGAGGGACAGGGGAATGAAAAACTGTTTTTT. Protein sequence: CASSQEGQGNEKLFF.

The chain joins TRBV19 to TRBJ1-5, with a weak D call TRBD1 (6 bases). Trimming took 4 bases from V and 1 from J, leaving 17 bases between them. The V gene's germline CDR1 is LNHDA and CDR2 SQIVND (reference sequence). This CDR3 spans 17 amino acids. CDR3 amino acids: CASSRITGSGSNQPQHF. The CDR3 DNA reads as TGTGCCAGTAGTAGAATTACAGGGTCAGGGAGCAATCAGCCCCAGCATTTT.

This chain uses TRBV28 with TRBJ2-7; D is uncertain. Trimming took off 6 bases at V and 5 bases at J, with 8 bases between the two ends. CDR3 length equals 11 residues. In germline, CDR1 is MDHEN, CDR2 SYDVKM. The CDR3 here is CASRLNHEQYF. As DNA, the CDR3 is TGTGCCAGCAGGCTAAACCACGAGCAGTACTTC.

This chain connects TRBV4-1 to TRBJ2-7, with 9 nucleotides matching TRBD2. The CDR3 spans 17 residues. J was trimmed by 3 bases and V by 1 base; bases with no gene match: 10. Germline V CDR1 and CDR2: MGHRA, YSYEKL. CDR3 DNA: TGCGCCAGCAGCCAAGCAGGACCGCGGGAGGGATTCTACGAGCAGTACTTC. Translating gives CASSQAGPREGFYEQYF.

CDR3 DNA: TGTGCCAGCAGTTTATTGGCAAGTGAAAAACTGTTTTTT. This sequence encodes CASSLLASEKLFF. The chain uses TRBV28 and TRBJ1-4, with D uncertain. The V end was cut by 1 base, the J end by 7 bases, with 7 bases between. The germline V gene encodes CDR1 MDHEN and CDR2 SYDVKM. The CDR3 spans 13 residues.

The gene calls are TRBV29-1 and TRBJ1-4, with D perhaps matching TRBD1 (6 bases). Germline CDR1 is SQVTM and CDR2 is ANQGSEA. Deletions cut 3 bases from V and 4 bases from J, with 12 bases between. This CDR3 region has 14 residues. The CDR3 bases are TGCAGCGTTGAGGGGTCAGGGGTTAATGAAAAACTGTTTTTT. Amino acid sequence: CSVEGSGVNEKLFF.

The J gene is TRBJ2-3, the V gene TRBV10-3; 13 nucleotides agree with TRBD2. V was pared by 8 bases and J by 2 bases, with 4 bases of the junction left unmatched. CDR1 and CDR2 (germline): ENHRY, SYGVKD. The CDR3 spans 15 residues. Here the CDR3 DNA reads TGTGCCATCGGGGGACTAGCGGGGATCACAGATACGCAGTATTTT. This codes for CAIGGLAGITDTQYF.

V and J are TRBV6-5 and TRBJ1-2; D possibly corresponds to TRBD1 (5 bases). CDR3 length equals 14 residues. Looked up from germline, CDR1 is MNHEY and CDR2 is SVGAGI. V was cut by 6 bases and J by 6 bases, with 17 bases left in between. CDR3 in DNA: TGTGCCAGCAGGACGTGGGGGGATATCAATGGCTACACCTTC. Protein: CASRTWGDINGYTF.

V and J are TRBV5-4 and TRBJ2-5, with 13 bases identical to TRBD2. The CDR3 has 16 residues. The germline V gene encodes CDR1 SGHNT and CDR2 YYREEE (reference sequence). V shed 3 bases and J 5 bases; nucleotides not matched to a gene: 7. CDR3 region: CASSSPTSGRMETQYF. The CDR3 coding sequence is TGTGCCAGCAGCTCCCCGACTAGCGGGAGGATGGAGACCCAGTACTTC.

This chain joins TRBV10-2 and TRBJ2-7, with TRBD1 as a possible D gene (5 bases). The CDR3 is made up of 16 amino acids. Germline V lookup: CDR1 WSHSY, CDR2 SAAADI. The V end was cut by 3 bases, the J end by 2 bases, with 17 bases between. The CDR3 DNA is TGCGCCAGCAGTGAACTCGCGACAGTAGGTGCCTACGAGCAGTACTTC. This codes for CASSELATVGAYEQYF.

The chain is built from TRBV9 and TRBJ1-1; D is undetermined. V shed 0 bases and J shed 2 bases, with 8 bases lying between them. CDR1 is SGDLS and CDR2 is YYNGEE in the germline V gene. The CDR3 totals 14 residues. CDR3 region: CASSVAPTNTEAFF. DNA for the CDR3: TGTGCCAGCAGCGTAGCTCCAACAAACACTGAAGCTTTCTTT.

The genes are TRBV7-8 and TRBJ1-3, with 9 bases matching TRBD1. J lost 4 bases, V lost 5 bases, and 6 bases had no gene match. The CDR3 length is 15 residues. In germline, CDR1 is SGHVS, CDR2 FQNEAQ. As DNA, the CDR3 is TGTGCCAGCAGCGTAGGGACAGGGATAGGAAACACCATATATTTT. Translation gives CASSVGTGIGNTIYF.

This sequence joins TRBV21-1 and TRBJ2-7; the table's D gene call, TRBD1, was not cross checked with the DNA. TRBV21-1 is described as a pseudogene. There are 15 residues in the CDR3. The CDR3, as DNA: TGTGCCAGCAGCAAAGTCAGTGGGCTCCACTACGAGCAGTACTTC. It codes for CASSKVSGLHYEQYF.

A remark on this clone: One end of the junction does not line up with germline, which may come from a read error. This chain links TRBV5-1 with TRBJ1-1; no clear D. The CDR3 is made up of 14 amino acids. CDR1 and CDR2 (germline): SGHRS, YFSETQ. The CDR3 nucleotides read TGCGCCAGCAGCCCCCATTTAGAGGGATCTGATGCTTTCTTT. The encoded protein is CASSPHLEGSDAFF.